The source of this T cell receptor (beta chain) is a study of shared clonotypes between healthy human individuals. TCRdb keeps only in-frame clones here, not all; method: immunoSEQ multiplex PCR. This sample has millions of clones, with under 95% found just once. CD45RO negativity and positive selection for CCR7 defined naive CD8 cells, a population that excluded terminally differentiated effector memory CD45RA+ cells. V lost 6 bases and J lost 0, with 15 bases in between. Per the germline V gene, CDR1 is SGHNT and CDR2 is YYREEE (reference sequence). The CDR3 totals 15 residues. This TCR derives from a man younger than 35 in good health. Some clones in this sample may be carry-over from other donors' samples. Sequenced sample: naive CD8+ T cells from PBMCs. The rearrangement uses TRBV5-4 and TRBJ1-1; maybe TRBD1 (5 bases). The CDR3 reads CASTLEGDLNTEAFF. DNA of the CDR3: TGTGCCAGCACTCTTGAAGGGGATTTGAACACTGAAGCTTTCTTT.